Listed below are T cell receptor beta chains from one sample, sequenced in a study of shared clonotypes between healthy human individuals. TCRdb's copy holds only in-frame clones and misses some; the assay was immunoSEQ multiplex PCR. The sample has about 2.1 million clones; just under 95% are singletons. The sample was naive CD8+ T cells from PBMCs. The receptor set was obtained from a man aged 18-30 years in good health. Some clones in this sample may be carry-over from other donors' samples. The CDR3 runs from the conserved cysteine through the conserved F or W. D genes are given only for firm matches. Clone size appears in some rows only: once, few, many, or a class for an expanded clone.

J gene	CDR3 length	clone size	V gene	D gene	CDR3 DNA	CDR3 protein
TRBJ1-4	17	NA	TRBV4-1	NA	TGCGCCAGCAGCCATCTAAGCCGGGTTCGGCAACCCGAAAAACTGTTTTTT	CASSHLSRVRQPEKLFF
TRBJ1-5	13	NA	TRBV29-1	NA	TGCAGCGTTGACGGGGGTAGCAATCAGCCCCAGCATTTT	CSVDGGSNQPQHF
TRBJ2-7	14	NA	TRBV11-1	TRBD1	TGTGCCAGCAGGAGGCGGGACAGGGTGTACGAGCAGTACTTC	CASRRRDRVYEQYF
TRBJ2-1	14	NA	TRBV11-2	NA	TGTGCCAGCAGCACCCATTTAACTCTCAATGAGCAGTTCTTC	CASSTHLTLNEQFF
TRBJ1-5	15	NA	TRBV28	TRBD1	TGTGCCAGCAGTTCTGGGACAGGGGGCCTTCAGCCCCAGCATTTT	CASSSGTGGLQPQHF
TRBJ1-4	15	NA	TRBV7-9	NA	TGTGCCAGCAGCCTAACAATAACCGGGGGTGAAAAACTGTTTTTT	CASSLTITGGEKLFF
TRBJ2-1	15	NA	TRBV27	NA	TGTGCCAGCAGCGCTGACAGGAGCTCCTACAATGAGCAGTTCTTC	CASSADRSSYNEQFF
TRBJ1-5	17	once	TRBV28	NA	TGTGCCAGCAGTCCCCACCTTACAGCCATTAGCAATCAGCCCCAGCATTTT	CASSPHLTAISNQPQHF
TRBJ2-5	15	NA	TRBV28	NA	TGTGCCAGCAGTTTAAACAGATTCCCACAAGAGACCCAGTACTTC	CASSLNRFPQETQYF
TRBJ1-2	16	NA	TRBV7-9	NA	TGTGCCAGCAGCGACTTTAAGGGAGAGCCTAACTATGGCTACACCTTC	CASSDFKGEPNYGYTF
TRBJ1-2	14	NA	TRBV27	TRBD1	TGTGCCAGCAGTCCATTGGGACAGATTTATGGCTACACCTTC	CASSPLGQIYGYTF
TRBJ1-4	15	NA	TRBV6-6	NA	TGTGCCACGAGATTTTCAGGGGCAACTAATGAAAAACTGTTTTTT	CATRFSGATNEKLFF
TRBJ2-1	15	NA	TRBV6-1	NA	TGTGCCAGCAGTGAGCTAGCGACTACCTACAATGAGCAGTTCTTC	CASSELATTYNEQFF
TRBJ1-5	16	NA	TRBV7-9	TRBD1	TGTGCCAGCAGCCAGGGGGAGCGGTCCGGCAATCAGCCCCAGCATTTT	CASSQGERSGNQPQHF
TRBJ1-1	16	NA	TRBV27	NA	TGTGCCAGCAGTAGTAACAGGGCCCAAATGAACACTGAAGCTTTCTTT	CASSSNRAQMNTEAFF
TRBJ2-3	12	NA	TRBV11-2	NA	TGTGCCAGCAGCGCGAGGGCAGATACGCAGTATTTT	CASSARADTQYF
TRBJ2-2	18	NA	TRBV19	TRBD2	TGTGCCAGTAGTATAGGCCCTAGCGGGAGTTTGAACACCGGGGAGCTGTTTTTT	CASSIGPSGSLNTGELFF